A selection of T cell receptor beta chains follows, all from one sample in a study of spatial heterogeneity in lung cancer. TCRdb used MiXCR to reprocess the 5' RACE reads, holding one entry per CDR3 protein. This sample has 45,000 to 55,000 distinct CDR3 sequences; less than 5.5% occur once, and the top ten carry around 10%. This material consisted of PBMCs, taken at surgery. All receptors come from a male donor with early-stage non-small cell lung cancer. The CDR3 runs from the conserved cysteine through the conserved F or W. The D gene is left open where the match is weak. Size values are once, few and many counts, or a class for expanded clones, and some rows have none.

D,size,V,J,CDR3,DNA
NA,many,TRBV20-1,TRBJ2-6,CSATRLSGANVLTF,TGCAGTGCTACTCGACTCTCTGGGGCCAACGTCCTGACTTTC
TRBD1,many,TRBV29-1,TRBJ2-3,CSVQTGSIVTDTQYF,TGCAGCGTTCAGACAGGGAGTATAGTCACAGATACGCAGTATTTT
NA,many,TRBV7-2,TRBJ1-2,CASSLSGGPIGIYGYTF,TGTGCCAGCAGCTTATCGGGGGGGCCGATAGGGATCTATGGCTACACCTTC
TRBD2,many,TRBV7-6,TRBJ2-7,CASSSTSGSSYEQYF,TGTGCCAGCAGCTCGACTAGCGGGAGCTCCTACGAGCAGTACTTC
TRBD1,NA,TRBV7-3,TRBJ2-2,CASSPQTGSTGELFF,TGTGCCAGCAGCCCTCAGACAGGGTCCACCGGGGAGCTGTTTTTT
TRBD1,many,TRBV6-5,TRBJ2-7,CASSSGQGYEQYF,TGTGCCAGCAGTTCCGGACAGGGCTACGAGCAGTACTTC
NA,many,TRBV6-5,TRBJ2-4,CASSSPGLSKNIQYF,TGTGCCAGCAGTTCTCCGGGTTTGAGCAAAAACATTCAGTACTTC
NA,many,TRBV10-3,TRBJ2-6,CATLALDSGANVLTF,TGTGCCACCTTAGCGTTAGACTCTGGGGCCAACGTCCTGACTTTC
NA,NA,TRBV5-1,TRBJ2-3,CASSPLPTSTDTQYF,TGCGCCAGCAGCCCCCTCCCGACTAGCACAGATACGCAGTATTTT
NA,many,TRBV20-1,TRBJ2-1,CSAEASGGHEQFF,TGCAGTGCTGAGGCCTCCGGCGGGCATGAGCAGTTCTTC
NA,many,TRBV20-1,TRBJ2-5,CSARDRRLKQETQYF,TGCAGTGCTAGAGATAGGCGACTTAAACAAGAGACCCAGTACTTC
NA,many,TRBV10-3,TRBJ2-3,CAISESAAGTTDTQYF,TGTGCCATCAGTGAGTCGGCAGCAGGGACCACAGATACGCAGTATTTT
TRBD2,many,TRBV18,TRBJ2-2,CASSPRDYRSGELFF,TGTGCCAGCTCACCGAGGGACTATCGGAGCGGGGAGCTGTTTTTT
NA,many,TRBV4-2,TRBJ2-5,CASSLGASGDQETQYF,TGTGCCAGCAGCCTGGGGGCTAGCGGAGATCAAGAGACCCAGTACTTC
NA,many,TRBV19,TRBJ2-2,CASSFQGGRAGELFF,TGTGCCAGTAGTTTCCAGGGTGGTCGAGCCGGGGAGCTGTTTTTT
TRBD2,few,TRBV6-1,TRBJ2-1,CASFDGGYNEQFF,TGTGCCAGCTTTGACGGGGGGTACAATGAGCAGTTCTTC
NA,many,TRBV10-3,TRBJ2-6,CAISDSGANVLTF,TGTGCCATCAGTGATTCTGGGGCCAACGTCCTGACTTTC
NA,many,TRBV9,TRBJ2-3,CASSAFDRPTDTQYF,TGTGCCAGCAGCGCCTTTGACAGGCCCACAGATACGCAGTATTTT
TRBD1,many,TRBV7-8,TRBJ1-6,CASSSDRGDNSPLHF,TGTGCCAGCAGCTCCGACAGGGGTGATAATTCACCCCTCCACTTT
NA,many,TRBV20-1,TRBJ2-2,CSARDSKKGLAGELFF,TGCAGTGCTAGAGATTCAAAGAAAGGGTTGGCCGGGGAGCTGTTTTTT
NA,many,TRBV20-1,TRBJ2-7,CSARVATRNYEQYF,TGCAGTGCTAGAGTGGCTACTAGGAATTACGAGCAGTACTTC
NA,NA,TRBV7-2,TRBJ2-7,CASSLQGRFEQYF,TGTGCCAGCAGCTTGCAGGGAAGATTCGAGCAGTACTTC
TRBD2,many,TRBV29-1,TRBJ2-1,CSGETSVDEQFF,TGCAGCGGGGAGACTAGCGTCGATGAGCAGTTCTTC
TRBD2,many,TRBV4-3,TRBJ2-3,CASSQEGLAGGPGVGDTQYF,TGCGCCAGCAGCCAAGAGGGACTAGCGGGGGGTCCGGGAGTTGGAGATACGCAGTATTTT
TRBD2,few,TRBV5-6,TRBJ2-3,CASSWAGLAGYTQYF,TGTGCCAGCAGCTGGGCGGGACTAGCGGGTTATACGCAGTATTTT
NA,few,TRBV11-2,TRBJ2-2,CASSLNLGSNTGELFF,TGTGCCAGCAGCTTAAATTTAGGTTCGAACACCGGGGAGCTGTTTTTT
NA,many,TRBV7-2,TRBJ1-1,CASSLALGAGTEAFF,TGTGCCAGCAGCTTAGCGCTGGGGGCAGGAACTGAAGCTTTCTTT
NA,many,TRBV19,TRBJ2-1,CASSQGFSSYNEQFF,TGTGCCAGCTCACAGGGCTTCAGCTCCTACAATGAGCAGTTCTTC
NA,many,TRBV9,TRBJ1-1,CASSVEGPNTEAFF,TGTGCCAGCAGCGTAGAGGGGCCTAACACTGAAGCTTTCTTT
NA,many,TRBV2,TRBJ1-2,CASSEARLGNRDYTF,TGTGCCAGCAGTGAAGCTAGGCTGGGCAATCGTGACTACACCTTC
NA,many,TRBV29-1,TRBJ2-5,CSVGLTKRVPETQYF,TGCAGCGTTGGATTAACGAAAAGGGTGCCAGAGACCCAGTACTTC
TRBD1,many,TRBV20-1,TRBJ1-1,CSASSDRGFLDTEAFF,TGCAGTGCTAGCTCAGACAGGGGTTTTTTGGACACTGAAGCTTTCTTT
NA,many,TRBV30,TRBJ1-1,CAWSVSGETEAFF,TGTGCCTGGAGTGTGAGCGGTGAAACTGAAGCTTTCTTT
NA,many,TRBV2,TRBJ2-7,CASSLFQEYEQYF,TGTGCCAGCAGTCTCTTCCAGGAGTACGAGCAGTACTTC
NA,many,TRBV5-1,TRBJ1-4,CASSLVGTENEKLFF,TGCGCCAGCAGCTTGGTGGGGACTGAGAATGAAAAACTGTTTTTT
NA,many,TRBV7-9,TRBJ2-1,CASSSERGEEYNEQFF,TGTGCCAGCAGTTCTGAACGAGGGGAGGAGTACAATGAGCAGTTCTTC
NA,many,TRBV12-3/TRBV12-4,TRBJ2-3,CASSLGGQTDTQYF,TGTGCCAGCAGTTTAGGGGGACAAACAGATACGCAGTATTTT
TRBD1,many,TRBV28,TRBJ2-7,CASSETGPNSYEQYF,TGTGCCAGCAGTGAGACAGGGCCTAACTCCTACGAGCAGTACTTC
NA,NA,TRBV20-1,TRBJ2-1,CSASPIKRVSYIEQFF,TGCAGTGCTAGCCCTATCAAGCGCGTTTCCTACATTGAGCAGTTCTTC
TRBD2,many,TRBV6-2/TRBV6-3,TRBJ2-1,CASSYLAGETFF,TGTGCCAGCAGTTACTTAGCGGGAGAGACGTTCTTC
TRBD2,many,TRBV9,TRBJ2-5,CASSPLQAGGHETQYF,TGTGCCAGCAGCCCTTTACAAGCGGGAGGGCATGAGACCCAGTACTTC
NA,many,TRBV29-1,TRBJ2-1,CSAGRAQAWDEQFF,TGCAGCGCCGGCCGAGCGCAAGCCTGGGATGAGCAGTTCTTC
TRBD2,many,TRBV5-1,TRBJ2-1,CASSLAGRAGEQFF,TGCGCCAGCAGCTTGGCCGGGAGGGCCGGTGAGCAGTTCTTC
TRBD2,few,TRBV20-1,TRBJ2-3,CSPVFAGESDTQYF,TGCAGTCCCGTCTTCGCGGGAGAGTCAGATACGCAGTATTTT
NA,many,TRBV28,TRBJ1-4,CASRPPPRDQSGEKLFF,TGTGCCAGCAGGCCCCCCCCACGGGACCAGAGTGGTGAAAAACTGTTTTTT
NA,many,TRBV27,TRBJ1-5,CASSLMGGVNQPQHF,TGTGCCAGCAGTTTAATGGGAGGGGTCAATCAGCCCCAGCATTTT
TRBD1,many,TRBV10-3,TRBJ1-3,CAITGGQGRGNTIYF,TGTGCCATCACCGGGGGACAGGGAAGGGGAAACACCATATATTTT
TRBD2,many,TRBV9,TRBJ2-7,CASSEGLADSYEQYF,TGTGCCAGCAGCGAGGGACTAGCGGACTCCTACGAGCAGTACTTC
NA,few,TRBV5-1,TRBJ2-3,CASSLTGSRPDTQYF,TGCGCCAGCAGCCTGACCGGGAGTAGGCCAGATACGCAGTATTTT
NA,many,TRBV29-1,TRBJ1-1,CSVEQAVNTEAFF,TGCAGCGTTGAACAGGCTGTGAACACTGAAGCTTTCTTT
TRBD2,many,TRBV5-1,TRBJ2-1,CASSLNHGGGSNEQFF,TGCGCCAGCAGCTTAAATCACGGGGGAGGGAGCAATGAGCAGTTCTTC
TRBD2,many,TRBV11-1,TRBJ2-3,CASSLTAGLIDTQYF,TGTGCCAGCAGCCTTACAGCGGGACTGATAGATACGCAGTATTTT